The clone carrying this TCR beta chain was found many times. Its antigen is undetermined. V shed 1 base and J shed 6 bases, with 16 bases lying between them. The CDR3 consists of 16 residues. Germline V CDR1 and CDR2: SGHTA, FQGNSA. The second PCR ran roughly 6 to 11 cycles with a sample-barcoded 5' primer and J-beta primers. From the 5' RACE reads, TCRdb called clonotypes with MiXCR, one entry per CDR3 protein. Of about 680,000 distinct CDR3 sequences in the sample, 45% to 50% were seen once. The record originates from a study of blood T cells in healthy people across ages. Study-wide findings and caveats: Comparison with aged donors showed that long-lived donors had more naive CD4+ cells and higher diversity.

Input material: blood. This TCR derives from a woman aged 55-75 years in good health. V and J are TRBV7-2 and TRBJ2-1; D perhaps matches TRBD1 (6 bases). In DNA form, the CDR3 reads TGTGCCAGCAGCTTAGGACCCGGCCGGGACATCAATGAGCAGTTCTTC. It translates to CASSLGPGRDINEQFF. Using reference TRBV7-2 and TRBJ2-1 for the parts outside the CDR3, the full variable domain is GAGVSQSPSNKVTEKGKDVELRCDPISGHTALYWYRQSLGQGLEFLIYFQGNSAPDKSGLPSDRFSAERTGGSVSTLTIQRTQQEDSAVYLCASSLGPGRDINEQFFGPGTRLTVL.